What follows are 28 T cell receptor beta chains derived from one specimen sequenced in a study of shared clonotypes between healthy human individuals. The protocol was immunoSEQ multiplex PCR, while the TCRdb copy is restricted to in-frame clones and leaves out a portion. Of some 200,000 clones in the sample, approximately 92% were seen once. The sequencing sample was made of naive CD4+ T cells sorted from blood. Subset described: CD45RA+ positively selected. The receptors were sampled from a woman younger than 45 in good health.

A single count supports this clone. The V call is TRBV19, the J call TRBJ1-5; D call uncertain. The V end was cut by 3 bases, the J end by 2 bases, with 17 bases between. There are 17 residues in the CDR3. Germline V gives CDR1 LNHDA, CDR2 SQIVND (reference sequence). CDR3 sequence (DNA): TGTGCCAGTAGTATTAGGGTAGGTATAGAAGGCAATCAGCCCCAGCATTTT. Its translation: CASSIRVGIEGNQPQHF. Full variable domain (rest looked up from reference TRBV19 and TRBJ1-5): DGGITQSPKYLFRKEGQNVTLSCEQNLNHDAMYWYRQDPGQGLRLIYYSQIVNDFQKGDIAEGYSVSREKKESFPLTVTSAQKNPTAFYLCASSIRVGIEGNQPQHFGDGTRLSIL.

V is TRBV5-1 and J is TRBJ2-7, with 10 bases lining up with TRBD1. The CDR3 extends over 16 amino acids. CDR1 and CDR2 from the germline V gene are SGHRS and YFSETQ. Losses at the gene ends were 0 bases for V and 3 bases for J; bases not matched to a gene: 6. The CDR3 DNA reads as TGCGCCAGCAGCTTGGGTACCGGGACAGGGGACTACGAGCAGTACTTC. Residues: CASSLGTGTGDYEQYF.

V and J are TRBV5-1 and TRBJ2-2; the D is unclear. V dropped 0 bases and J dropped 7 bases, with 16 bases sitting between them. The CDR3 runs to 16 residues. From germline, CDR1 is SGHRS and CDR2 YFSETQ. The CDR3 sequence: CASSLAGSEKNGELFF. CDR3 in DNA: TGCGCCAGCAGCTTGGCGGGTTCGGAGAAGAACGGGGAGCTGTTTTTT.

This clone was counted once. This chain joins TRBV27 and TRBJ1-3; D is uncertain. This CDR3 has 13 residues. V dropped 5 bases and J dropped 5 bases, with 10 bases sitting between them. Germline V lookup: CDR1 MNHEY, CDR2 SMNVEV (reference sequence). The CDR3: CASSPRNRNTIYF. Written as DNA, the CDR3 is TGTGCCAGCAGTCCCCGTAACAGAAACACCATATATTTT.

The V call is TRBV5-1, the J call TRBJ1-5; D is possibly TRBD1 (6 bases). The CDR3 loop spans 15 amino acids. In germline, CDR1 is SGHRS, CDR2 YFSETQ. V lost 3 bases, J lost 6 bases, and 16 bases lay in between. The CDR3 DNA reads as TGCGCCAGCAGCTCCACCCCGGGGGGGGCTCAGCCCCAGCATTTT. Translating gives CASSSTPGGAQPQHF.

The CDR3: CASSPLYTEAFF. The CDR3 coding sequence is TGTGCCAGCAGTCCGTTATACACTGAAGCTTTCTTT. The chain is built from TRBV6-1 and TRBJ1-1, with unresolved D. This CDR3 spans 12 amino acids. V lost 5 bases and J lost 3, with 7 bases in between. Per germline, CDR1 MNHNS and CDR2 SASEGT.

The chain links TRBV6-6 to TRBJ1-2; no firm D call. The length of the CDR3 is 16 residues. Trimming stripped 0 bases from V and 0 bases from J, with 11 bases between. From germline, CDR1 is MNHNY and CDR2 SVGAGI (reference sequence). The CDR3 reads CASSYSRSPANYGYTF. The CDR3 nucleotides are TGTGCCAGCAGTTACTCAAGGAGCCCAGCTAACTATGGCTACACCTTC.

The V and J genes are TRBV5-1 and TRBJ2-7, with a tentative D call TRBD2 (6 bases). Germline V gene sequence: CDR1 SGHRS, CDR2 YFSETQ. CDR3 length equals 15 residues. The V and J ends lost 3 bases and 6 bases respectively, with 19 bases between them. CDR3 DNA: TGCGCCAGCAGCTCTAATAGCGGCCTCTCCGGCGAGCAGTACTTC. Translation gives CASSSNSGLSGEQYF.

The genes are TRBV11-1 and TRBJ1-1; no clear D. This CDR3 comprises 15 residues. CDR1 is SGHAT and CDR2 is FQDESV in the germline V gene (reference sequence). Trimming cost V 4 bases and J 1 base, with 13 bases left between them. The DNA for the CDR3 is TGTGCCAGCAGCTCAATTCGTTACACGAACACTGAAGCTTTCTTT. It yields the protein CASSSIRYTNTEAFF.

The chain joins TRBV18 to TRBJ2-3; possibly TRBD1 for D (6 bases). The V gene lost 3 bases and the J gene lost 1 base, with 8 bases spanning the gap. Germline values: CDR1 KGHSH, CDR2 LQKENI. The CDR3 spans 14 residues. The CDR3 coding sequence is TGTGCCAGCTCACCGGACAGAGGCACAGATACGCAGTATTTT. Translated: CASSPDRGTDTQYF. Based on the CDR3 plus reference TRBV18 and TRBJ2-3, the full variable domain is NAGVMQNPRHLVRRRGQEARLRCSPMKGHSHVYWYRQLPEEGLKFMVYLQKENIIDESGMPKERFSAEFPKEGPSILRIQQVVRGDSAAYFCASSPDRGTDTQYFGPGTRLTVL.

The J gene is TRBJ2-3, the V gene TRBV28, with D unresolved. Germline CDR1 is MDHEN and CDR2 is SYDVKM. The CDR3 is 12 amino acids. V was cut by 5 bases and J by 4 bases, with 7 bases left in between. The CDR3 DNA sequence: TGTGCCAGCAGTCCCGCAGCAGATACGCAGTATTTT. Its translation is CASSPAADTQYF. The whole variable domain, filled in from reference TRBV28 and TRBJ2-3, reads DVKVTQSSRYLVKRTGEKVFLECVQDMDHENMFWYRQDPGLGLRLIYFSYDVKMKEKGDIPEGYSVSREKKERFSLILESASTNQTSMYLCASSPAADTQYFGPGTRLTVL.

In nucleotides, the CDR3 is TGTGCCAGCTCACCGGGACTAGCAAATGAGCAGTTCTTC. Its protein product is CASSPGLANEQFF. The chain couples TRBV18 to TRBJ2-1; 9 nucleotides line up with TRBD2. CDR3 length: 13 amino acids. The junction had 1 base not matched to a gene; V was cut back by 3 bases and J by 7 bases. Germline V gives CDR1 KGHSH, CDR2 LQKENI.

The gene calls are TRBV6-4 and TRBJ1-1; 7 bases align to TRBD1. V lost 3 bases and J lost 1; bases outside the gene matches: 8. The CDR3 spans 16 residues. Germline values: CDR1 MRHNA, CDR2 SNTAGT. The CDR3 DNA reads as TGTGCCAGCAGTGAGAGCAGGGGGGTGGAGAACACTGAAGCTTTCTTT. Translating gives CASSESRGVENTEAFF.

This chain links TRBV27 with TRBJ2-7, with a tentative D call TRBD2 (6 bases). The CDR3 extends over 15 amino acids. The V gene lost 2 bases and the J gene lost 6 bases, with 17 bases spanning the gap. Germline V lookup: CDR1 MNHEY, CDR2 SMNVEV (reference sequence). CDR3: CASSLPGTPPLEQYF. The CDR3 DNA reads as TGTGCCAGCAGTTTACCCGGGACTCCCCCCCTCGAGCAGTACTTC.

The J gene is TRBJ2-2, the V gene TRBV2; 8 positions match TRBD1. The CDR3 is 15 amino acids. Per the germline V gene, CDR1 is SNHLY and CDR2 is FYNNEI. V lost 5 bases and J lost 4; bases outside the gene matches: 6. CDR3 residues: CASSKQGARTGELFF. The CDR3 DNA is TGTGCCAGCAGTAAGCAGGGGGCGCGCACCGGGGAGCTGTTTTTT.

The gene calls are TRBV25-1 and TRBJ2-6; no firm D call. The CDR3 covers 16 residues. V lost 0 bases and J 2 bases, leaving 8 bases between the germline ends. From germline, CDR1 is MGHDK and CDR2 SYGVNS. CDR3 DNA sequence: TGTGCCAGCAGTGAATATGCGGCCCCTGGGGCCAACGTCCTGACTTTC. Protein product: CASSEYAAPGANVLTF.

V usage is TRBV4-1 and J usage is TRBJ2-1; 10 bases agree with TRBD2. With 1 base clipped from V and 3 bases from J, the junction kept 6 bases outside the gene matches. CDR1 and CDR2 from the germline V gene are MGHRA and YSYEKL. The length of the CDR3 is 17 residues. The CDR3 loop reads CASSQARGTSDYNEQFF. DNA of the CDR3: TGCGCCAGCAGCCAAGCCAGGGGGACTAGCGACTACAATGAGCAGTTCTTC.

The V call is TRBV5-4, the J call TRBJ2-3, with D possibly TRBD2 on 6 matching bases. With 0 bases removed from V and 0 bases from J, the gap between germline ends came to 11 bases. CDR3 length: 16 residues. CDR1 is SGHNT, CDR2 YYREEE, per germline (reference sequence). DNA of the CDR3: TGTGCCAGCAGCTTGGAGAAGGGACTTAGCACAGATACGCAGTATTTT. Translating gives CASSLEKGLSTDTQYF.

CDR3 in DNA: TGTGCCAGCAGTGACGTCTCTGGGGCCAACGTCCTGACTTTC. Amino acids: CASSDVSGANVLTF. This chain connects TRBV25-1 to TRBJ2-6; D call uncertain. V lost 3 bases and J lost 0, with 3 bases in between. CDR3 length equals 14 residues. Germline CDR1 MGHDK, CDR2 SYGVNS.

The chain has TRBV11-2 and TRBJ2-7; D unclear. The CDR3 spans 13 residues. V lost 0 bases to trimming and J lost 4 bases, with 7 bases between them. The V gene's germline CDR1 is SGHAT and CDR2 FQNNGV. CDR3 amino acids: CASSLDNRYEQYF. The CDR3 DNA reads TGTGCCAGCAGCTTAGACAATAGATACGAGCAGTACTTC.

This clone was recorded once. The chain carries TRBV5-1 and TRBJ1-3, with D unclear. The germline gives CDR1 SGHRS, CDR2 YFSETQ. The V end was cut by 4 bases, the J end by 4 bases, with 12 bases between. The CDR3 consists of 14 residues. CDR3 region: CASSPEVSGNTIYF. The CDR3 region has the DNA TGCGCCAGCAGCCCAGAGGTATCCGGAAACACCATATATTTT. Complete variable domain (other parts from reference TRBV5-1 and TRBJ1-3): KAGVTQTPRYLIKTRGQQVTLSCSPISGHRSVSWYQQTPGQGLQFLFEYFSETQRNKGNFPGRFSGRQFSNSRSEMNVSTLELGDSALYLCASSPEVSGNTIYFGEGSWLTVV.

The J gene is TRBJ1-1, the V gene TRBV18, with D tentatively TRBD1 (5 bases). The ends were cut back, 6 bases at V and 3 bases at J, with 14 bases in the middle. CDR1 and CDR2 from the germline V gene are KGHSH and LQKENI. The CDR3 runs 14 residues. CDR3 nucleotide sequence: TGTGCCAGCTCGCCTATGGCGGGGGACACTGAAGCTTTCTTT. It encodes CASSPMAGDTEAFF.

J is TRBJ2-7 and V is TRBV18; 9 bases align to TRBD1. The CDR3 contains 18 residues. After removal of 3 bases from V and 3 bases from J, the junction contained 15 bases not matched to a gene. Germline values: CDR1 KGHSH, CDR2 LQKENI. CDR3 region: CASSPVPGQGTIYYEQYF. CDR3 DNA sequence: TGTGCCAGCTCACCCGTCCCGGGACAGGGAACCATTTACTACGAGCAGTACTTC.

This chain uses TRBV6-1 with TRBJ2-7; D unclear. V lost 6 bases and J 0 bases, leaving 15 bases between the germline ends. The CDR3 covers 15 residues. The V gene's germline CDR1 is MNHNS and CDR2 SASEGT. The CDR3 sequence is CASSPANGYSYEQYF. In DNA, the CDR3 is TGTGCCAGCAGCCCAGCGAACGGGTACTCCTACGAGCAGTACTTC.

This chain links TRBV18 with TRBJ1-6; no firm D call. The V end lost 3 bases, the J end lost 5 bases, and 17 bases lay between the germline ends. CDR1 is KGHSH and CDR2 is LQKENI in the germline V gene. The CDR3 consists of 17 residues. The DNA for the CDR3 is TGTGCCAGCTCACCCTTAAGCCGACAAAACCATAATTCACCCCTCCACTTT. Residues: CASSPLSRQNHNSPLHF. The variable domain in full, completed from reference TRBV18 and TRBJ1-6, reads NAGVMQNPRHLVRRRGQEARLRCSPMKGHSHVYWYRQLPEEGLKFMVYLQKENIIDESGMPKERFSAEFPKEGPSILRIQQVVRGDSAAYFCASSPLSRQNHNSPLHFGNGTRLTVT.

This chain connects TRBV2 to TRBJ1-1; D unresolved. The ends were cut back, 2 bases at V and 2 bases at J, with 12 bases in the middle. The CDR3 contains 15 residues. Per germline, CDR1 SNHLY and CDR2 FYNNEI. The CDR3 bases are TGTGCCAGCAGTGAAACCCCGGGCTTTAACACTGAAGCTTTCTTT. This translates into CASSETPGFNTEAFF.

This clone was detected only once. This chain joins TRBV7-5 and TRBJ1-5. TRBV7-5 is an annotated pseudogene. This CDR3 region has 12 residues. DNA of the CDR3: TGTGTCAGAAGCTTAGAACCTCAGCCCCAGCATTTT. It encodes CVRSLEPQPQHF.

The rearrangement joins TRBV5-4 to TRBJ2-7; D unresolved. This CDR3 region has 16 residues. Looked up from germline, CDR1 is SGHNT and CDR2 is YYREEE (reference sequence). The V and J ends lost 1 base and 5 bases respectively, with 19 bases between them. The CDR3 nucleotides read TGTGCCAGCAGCTTGAATAAGGGATCCACCCTGAACGAGCAGTACTTC. This encodes CASSLNKGSTLNEQYF.